The next 27 T cell receptor beta chains were all read from a single sample in a study of human T cells and chemical hapten exposure. TCRdb fed the RACE reads into MiXCR, producing one record per CDR3 protein. The table records about 49,000 distinct CDR3 sequences, around 9.3% of them present only once. The time point here: patch test 1, 2 weeks after DPC sensitization. Treatment defined: therapeutic diphenylcyclopropenone sensitization with weekly scalp DPC. This sample comprised whole blood, obtained in connection with sensitization to the hapten diphenylcyclopropenone (DPC). The receptors shown here come from a woman in her forties or fifties with alopecia areata. Some clones in this sample may be carry-over from other donors' samples.

This clonotype was detected only a few times. The chain joins TRBV15 to TRBJ2-1; D remains unclear. The V end was cut by 5 bases, the J end by 4 bases, with 15 bases between. The CDR3 has 15 amino acids. The germline V gene has CDR1 LNHNV and CDR2 YYDKDF (reference sequence). DNA of the CDR3: TGTGCCACCAGCTCCGCGCGGAGAGATTACAATGAGCAGTTCTTC. This gives the protein CATSSARRDYNEQFF.

This clonotype showed up just a few times. CDR3 in DNA: TGTGCCAGCAGGACCCTAGCGGGAGCCGGAGAGACCCAGTACTTC. It is translated as CASRTLAGAGETQYF. This chain uses TRBV6-6 with TRBJ2-5; 10 positions match TRBD2. The germline gives CDR1 MNHNY, CDR2 SVGAGI (reference sequence). Trimming removed 6 bases from V and 4 bases from J; junction bases left unmatched: 8. This CDR3 has 15 amino acids.

This clonotype was counted at least ten times. The gene calls are TRBV3-1 and TRBJ2-4; 7 positions agree with TRBD1. This CDR3 comprises 15 residues. V gave up 0 bases and J gave up 11 bases; unmatched junction bases: 10. The germline CDR1 and CDR2 sequences are LGHDT and YNNKEL (reference sequence). CDR3 bases: TGTGCCAGCAGCCAAGATCTGGAGGACAGGAGATTTCAGTACTTC. Protein sequence: CASSQDLEDRRFQYF.

The rearrangement joins TRBV28 to TRBJ2-7, with 7 nucleotides matching TRBD2. Germline V CDR1 and CDR2: MDHEN, SYDVKM. CDR3 length: 14 residues. V lost 6 bases to trimming and J lost 6 bases; unmatched junction nucleotides: 11. The CDR3 sequence: CASREAGRAGEQYF. Here the CDR3 DNA reads TGTGCCAGCAGAGAGGCAGGGAGGGCCGGCGAGCAGTACTTC.

V usage is TRBV29-1 and J usage is TRBJ2-3; TRBD2 matches 7 bases. V shed 5 bases, J shed 6 bases, and the junction held 11 bases outside the gene matches. This CDR3 contains 14 residues. Germline V gene sequence: CDR1 SQVTM, CDR2 ANQGSEA. The CDR3 loop is CSVRASGRVDTQYF. The CDR3 DNA follows: TGCAGCGTTAGGGCTAGCGGCCGCGTGGATACGCAGTATTTT.

This clonotype was detected many times. In DNA, the CDR3 is TGTGCCAGCAGTGTTACGGGACAGACCTACGAGCAGTACTTC. Translating gives CASSVTGQTYEQYF. The chain recombines TRBV6-2 or TRBV6-3 with TRBJ2-7, with TRBD1 identical over 7 bases. This CDR3 comprises 14 residues. The V gene's germline CDR1 is MNHEY and CDR2 SVGEGT. V dropped 5 bases and J dropped 2; count of bases not matched to a gene: 6.

This clonotype has a count of ten or more. The chain combines TRBV29-1 with TRBJ2-7, with TRBD2 as a possible D gene (5 bases). V lost 5 bases and J lost 1, with 12 bases in between. The V gene's germline CDR1 is SQVTM and CDR2 ANQGSEA. The CDR3 has 13 residues. The CDR3: CSVSVGVSYEQYF. The DNA for the CDR3 is TGCAGCGTTTCTGTGGGAGTGTCCTACGAGCAGTACTTC.

This clonotype was counted many times. The genes are TRBV29-1 and TRBJ2-1, with 13 bases fitting TRBD2. CDR1 and CDR2 from the germline V gene are SQVTM and ANQGSEA. CDR3 length: 15 residues. V shed 6 bases, J shed 6 bases, and the junction held 8 bases outside the gene matches. DNA for the CDR3: TGCAGCGTGGCTACCGGGACTAGCGGGACCAATGAGCAGTTCTTC. Its translation: CSVATGTSGTNEQFF.

This clonotype showed up many times. The genes are TRBV6-2 or TRBV6-3 and TRBJ2-7; D not certain. CDR1 MNHEY and CDR2 SVGEGT come from the germline V gene. Trimming left V 5 bases short and J 0 bases short, with 8 bases between. CDR3 length equals 13 residues. CDR3 in amino acids: CASSQSPSYEQYF. The CDR3 nucleotides read TGTGCCAGCAGTCAGTCACCCTCCTACGAGCAGTACTTC.

This clonotype was detected many times. This chain connects TRBV28 to TRBJ2-6, with TRBD2 matching 7 bases. Per germline, CDR1 MDHEN and CDR2 SYDVKM. The CDR3 totals 15 residues. V was clipped by 7 bases and J by 2 bases; unmatched bases: 5. For the CDR3, the DNA is TGTGCCAGCACCCTTGGGAGGGCTGGGGCCAACGTCCTGACTTTC. Residues: CASTLGRAGANVLTF.

In this sample, this clonotype turned up many times. This chain joins TRBV12-3 or TRBV12-4 and TRBJ1-2, with a weak D call TRBD1 (6 bases). CDR3 length equals 15 residues. Trimming removed 4 bases at V and 2 bases at J, with 14 bases between. The CDR3 DNA follows: TGTGCCAGCAGTTCACAGGGCGGGTTCAACTATGGCTACACCTTC. Its translation is CASSSQGGFNYGYTF.

In the case of this clonotype: A much larger clone is a single base away; this may be a read error. The V and J genes are TRBV20-1 and TRBJ1-2; a possible D gene is TRBD1 (5 bases). V was clipped by 7 bases and J by 3 bases, with 6 bases between them. The CDR3 sequence is 10 residues long. Germline CDR1 reads DFQATT; CDR2 reads SNEGSKA (reference sequence). CDR3 loop: CSVGHYGYTF. Here the CDR3 DNA reads TGCAGTGTGGGACACTATGGCTACACCTTC.

This clonotype was detected ten times or more. This sequence joins TRBV20-1 and TRBJ2-1, with TRBD2 matching over 8 bases. This CDR3 is 13 amino acids long. J gave up 9 bases and V 6 bases, and 10 bases lay outside the gene matches. Germline CDR1 is DFQATT and CDR2 is SNEGSKA (reference sequence). CDR3 in DNA: TGCAGTGCGCCGTTGACCGGGAGGGTTGAGCAGTTCTTC. Translating gives CSAPLTGRVEQFF.

A few counts support this clonotype. The chain recombines TRBV5-1 with TRBJ2-1, with D hard to call. This CDR3 region has 11 residues. V was clipped by 2 bases and J by 9 bases, with 6 bases between them. Germline CDR1 is SGHRS and CDR2 is YFSETQ. The CDR3 region is CASSFVGEQFF. The CDR3 DNA is TGCGCCAGCAGCTTCGTAGGTGAGCAGTTCTTC.

The chain carries TRBV6-5 and TRBJ1-3; the D gene is possibly TRBD1 (6 bases). Germline loops: CDR1 MNHEY, CDR2 SVGAGI. The V end was cut by 6 bases, the J end by 7 bases, with 10 bases between. The CDR3 extends over 12 amino acids. DNA for the CDR3: TGTGCCAGCAGATCCACAGGGAACACCATATATTTT. Translating gives CASRSTGNTIYF.

By frequency in the sample, this clonotype is medium-sized. The chain couples TRBV30 to TRBJ1-1, with D possibly matching TRBD1 (6 bases). The CDR3 consists of 12 residues. Per germline, CDR1 GTSNPN and CDR2 SVGIG (reference sequence). The CDR3 coding sequence is TGTTCCGGGGGGCTGGATTACACTGAAGCTTTCTTT. Its protein is CSGGLDYTEAFF.

This clonotype was picked up many times. The chain couples TRBV29-1 to TRBJ1-2; a weak D match, TRBD1 (5 bases). The germline CDR1 and CDR2 sequences are SQVTM and ANQGSEA. The V end lost 0 bases, the J end lost 2 bases, and 16 bases lay between the germline ends. CDR3 length: 16 amino acids. In nucleotides, the CDR3 is TGCAGCGTTGAAGATTCCAGGGCAGGCAGCAACTATGGCTACACCTTC. Translating it yields CSVEDSRAGSNYGYTF.

This clonotype occurred many times. The V gene is TRBV28, the J gene TRBJ2-7; perhaps TRBD2 as D (5 bases). Germline CDR1 reads MDHEN; CDR2 reads SYDVKM. The CDR3 has 13 amino acids. The ends were cut back, 2 bases at V and 3 bases at J, with 8 bases in the middle. The CDR3 here is CASSLRENYEQYF. The CDR3 region has the DNA TGTGCCAGCAGTTTACGGGAAAACTACGAGCAGTACTTC. The entire variable domain, with the rest obtained from reference TRBV28 and TRBJ2-7, is as follows: DVKVTQSSRYLVKRTGEKVFLECVQDMDHENMFWYRQDPGLGLRLIYFSYDVKMKEKGDIPEGYSVSREKKERFSLILESASTNQTSMYLCASSLRENYEQYFGPGTRLTVT.

This clonotype was counted ten times or more. V is TRBV4-1 and J is TRBJ2-4; 7 bases are a match to TRBD1. The ends lost 3 bases at V and 0 bases at J; junction bases unmatched: 17. CDR1 and CDR2 (germline): MGHRA, YSYEKL. The CDR3 length is 20 residues. CDR3 coding DNA: TGCGCCAGCAGCCACCAAGAAGGGGGCAGCTCCACCAGAGCCAAAAACATTCAGTACTTC. Translated: CASSHQEGGSSTRAKNIQYF.

This clonotype came up many times. V and J are TRBV20-1 and TRBJ2-1; TRBD2 matches 13 bases. Germline CDR1 DFQATT, CDR2 SNEGSKA (reference sequence). After removal of 5 bases from V and 6 bases from J, the junction contained 4 bases not matched to a gene. CDR3 length: 14 residues. The CDR3 nucleotides are TGCAGTGCTCAGGGGACTAGCGGGACCAATGAGCAGTTCTTC. Translated: CSAQGTSGTNEQFF.

This clonotype was seen more than once but under ten times. The chain uses TRBV6-6 and TRBJ1-2; the match to TRBD1 covers 7 bases. The V segment lost 2 bases and the J segment 3 bases; nucleotides outside the gene matches: 3. The germline V gene has CDR1 MNHNY and CDR2 SVGAGI (reference sequence). There are 14 residues in the CDR3. The CDR3 nucleotides are TGTGCCAGCAGTTACAAAGGGACAGACTATGGCTACACCTTC. It specifies CASSYKGTDYGYTF.

Turning to this clonotype: Compared with germline, one end of the junction differs, possibly owing to a read error. This chain joins TRBV15 and TRBJ1-4; D unclear. Germline V gives CDR1 LNHNV, CDR2 YYDKDF (reference sequence). The CDR3 is 13 residues long. CDR3 sequence reads: CATSRDRGFDGVF. The CDR3 DNA reads as TGTGCCACCAGCAGAGATCGTGGCTTTGACGGGGTTTTT.

This clonotype has a handful of counts. The V gene is TRBV28, the J gene TRBJ2-3; 8 positions match TRBD2. Trimming removed 4 bases from V and 2 bases from J; junction bases left unmatched: 2. This CDR3 comprises 14 residues. CDR1 and CDR2 from the germline V gene are MDHEN and SYDVKM. CDR3 DNA sequence: TGTGCCAGCAGTTCAGCGGGGGACACAGATACGCAGTATTTT. This codes for CASSSAGDTDTQYF.

This clonotype was picked up many times. V usage is TRBV6-4 and J usage is TRBJ2-1; TRBD2 aligns across 8 bases. V was pared by 9 bases and J by 2 bases, with 9 bases of the junction left unmatched. This CDR3 contains 15 residues. CDR1 MRHNA and CDR2 SNTAGT come from the germline V gene. The DNA for the CDR3 is TGTGCCAGTTCAGCGGGAGAATTCCCCTACAATGAGCAGTTCTTC. It is translated as CASSAGEFPYNEQFF.

In this sample, this clonotype turned up many times. The chain recombines TRBV20-1 with TRBJ2-1; D is possibly TRBD1 (6 bases). This CDR3 spans 14 amino acids. Germline V CDR1 and CDR2: DFQATT, SNEGSKA (reference sequence). Trimming removed 7 bases at V and 5 bases at J, with 18 bases between. The CDR3 reads CSGSLTGIDNEQFF. The CDR3, as DNA: TGCAGTGGCAGCTTGACAGGTATAGACAATGAGCAGTTCTTC.

This clonotype was seen at least ten times. The rearrangement joins TRBV12-3 or TRBV12-4 to TRBJ1-1; D ambiguous. The CDR3 is made up of 11 amino acids. Trimming left V 1 base short and J 6 bases short, with 3 bases between. The CDR3 DNA follows: TGTGCCAGCAGTTTAGGGCCTGAAGCTTTCTTT. It translates to CASSLGPEAFF.

The sample holds many counts of this clonotype. The V gene is TRBV14, the J gene TRBJ2-3, with D possibly being TRBD2 (5 bases). V lost 2 bases and J lost 2, with 8 bases in between. The CDR3 is 14 amino acids. Germline V gene sequence: CDR1 SGHDN, CDR2 FVKESK. The CDR3 spells CASSQFDYTDTQYF. CDR3 nucleotides: TGTGCCAGCAGCCAATTTGACTACACAGATACGCAGTATTTT.